This T cell receptor beta chain was documented in a study of blood T cell repertoires in COVID-19. In the study overall: T cells, B-cell-depleted T cells, or PBMCs provided the cDNA or gDNA that served as material.

The CDR3 is 15 amino acids. CDR1 and CDR2 from the germline V gene are SNHLY and FYNNEI. V shed 5 bases, J shed 7 bases, and the junction held 6 bases outside the gene matches. Here immunoSEQ multiplex PCR was the method, and the copy in TCRdb shows in-frame clones only, minus some. The sample lists just over 300,000 clones; around 86% were seen once. The sample was PBMCs or T cells enriched from blood (not recorded which). This chain joins TRBV2 and TRBJ2-1, with 12 nucleotides matching TRBD1. The TCR originated in a man aged 25-45 years who had recovered from COVID-19. CDR3 in amino acids: CASSWGQGAGNEQFF. CDR3 sequence (DNA): TGTGCCAGCAGTTGGGGACAGGGGGCCGGAAATGAGCAGTTCTTC.